The following is a T cell receptor beta chain sequence with its context. Its matching antigen is unknown. PCR involved 60 Vbeta and 13 Jbeta primers. Produced via immunoSEQ multiplex PCR; TCRdb's table is partial and in-frame only. This sample has about 130,000 clones; about 8.5% occur once, and the top ten carry around 5.5%. With 7 bases removed from V and 2 bases from J, the gap between germline ends came to 5 bases. This CDR3 region has 11 residues. Germline V gene data show CDR1 as MNHEY and CDR2 as SVGAGI. This sample was included in a study of cytomegalovirus exposure and HLA in healthy donors. Study conclusions and caveats: A later analysis by the authors found several of the most significant clusters apparently linked to common viral pathogens. The likely origin of a cluster of highly shared sequence variants was a sequencing artifact. Researchers left out some V segments, among them TRBV6-2 and TRBV6-3, as indistinguishable. Reportedly, diagnosis of cytomegalovirus status by the classifier showed high specificity and sensitivity.

This TCR derives from a man aged 40-49 years in good health and CMV-seronegative. Material for sequencing was PBMCs. This chain joins TRBV6-5 and TRBJ2-5; D unresolved. CDR3 coding DNA: TGTGCCAGCACCCGTCAAGAGACCCAGTACTTC. It translates to CASTRQETQYF.